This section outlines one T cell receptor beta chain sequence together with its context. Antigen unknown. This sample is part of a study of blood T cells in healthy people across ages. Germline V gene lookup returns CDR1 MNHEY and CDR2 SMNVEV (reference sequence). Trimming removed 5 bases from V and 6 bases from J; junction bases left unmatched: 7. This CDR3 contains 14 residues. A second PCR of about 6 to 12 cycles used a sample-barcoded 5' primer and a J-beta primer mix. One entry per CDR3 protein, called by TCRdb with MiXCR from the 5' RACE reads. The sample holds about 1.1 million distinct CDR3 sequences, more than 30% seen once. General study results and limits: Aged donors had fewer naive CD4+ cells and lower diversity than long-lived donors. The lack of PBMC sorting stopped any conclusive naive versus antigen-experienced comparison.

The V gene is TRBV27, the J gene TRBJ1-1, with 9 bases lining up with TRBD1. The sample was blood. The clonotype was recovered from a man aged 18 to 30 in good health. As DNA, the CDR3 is TGTGCCAGCAGTAAAGGGACAGGGAGATCTGAAGCTTTCTTT. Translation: CASSKGTGRSEAFF.